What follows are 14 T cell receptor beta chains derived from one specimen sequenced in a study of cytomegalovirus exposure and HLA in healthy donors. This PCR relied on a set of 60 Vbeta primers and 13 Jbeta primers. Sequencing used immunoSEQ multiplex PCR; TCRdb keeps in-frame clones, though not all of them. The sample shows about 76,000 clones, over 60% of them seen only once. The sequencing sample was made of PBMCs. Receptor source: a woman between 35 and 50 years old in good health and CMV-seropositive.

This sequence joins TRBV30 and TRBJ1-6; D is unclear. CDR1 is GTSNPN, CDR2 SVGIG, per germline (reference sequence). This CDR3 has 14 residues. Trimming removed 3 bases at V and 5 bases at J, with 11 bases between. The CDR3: CAWRASTDNSPLHF. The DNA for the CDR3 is TGTGCCTGGAGGGCCTCGACTGATAATTCACCCCTCCACTTT.

This CDR3 is CASSAYRGEQYF. The CDR3 DNA follows: TGTGCCAGCAGTGCGTACAGGGGAGAGCAGTACTTC. The chain has TRBV6-1 and TRBJ2-7, with 7 bases that match TRBD1. Per the germline V gene, CDR1 is MNHNS and CDR2 is SASEGT. Germline trimming cut 4 bases from V and 7 bases from J; bases unmatched to any gene: 4. This CDR3 comprises 12 residues.

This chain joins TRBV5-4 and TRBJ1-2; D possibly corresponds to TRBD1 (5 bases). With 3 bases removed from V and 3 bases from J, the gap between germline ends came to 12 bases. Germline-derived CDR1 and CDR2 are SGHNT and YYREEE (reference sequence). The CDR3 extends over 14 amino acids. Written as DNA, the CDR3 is TGTGCCAGCAGCTCGGGGGGGATTGACTATGGCTACACCTTC. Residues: CASSSGGIDYGYTF.

The CDR3 sequence is CASSLGGPNYNSPLHF. CDR3 nucleotide sequence: TGTGCCAGCAGCTTGGGCGGGCCGAACTATAATTCACCCCTCCACTTT. The chain couples TRBV5-6 to TRBJ1-6; no reliable D call. CDR3 length: 16 amino acids. Germline CDR1 is SGHDT and CDR2 is YYEEEE. V was pared by 0 bases and J by 3 bases, with 10 bases between.

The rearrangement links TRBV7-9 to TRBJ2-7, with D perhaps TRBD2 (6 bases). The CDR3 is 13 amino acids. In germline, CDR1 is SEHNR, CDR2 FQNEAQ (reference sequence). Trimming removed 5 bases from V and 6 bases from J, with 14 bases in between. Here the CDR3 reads CASSPPVAVEQYF. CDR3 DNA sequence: TGTGCCAGCAGCCCCCCGGTAGCGGTCGAGCAGTACTTC.

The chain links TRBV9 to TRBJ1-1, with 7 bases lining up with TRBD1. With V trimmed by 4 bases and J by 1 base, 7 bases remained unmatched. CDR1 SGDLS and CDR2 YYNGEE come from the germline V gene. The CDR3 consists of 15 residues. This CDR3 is CASSLLQGRNTEAFF. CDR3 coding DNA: TGTGCCAGCAGCCTTCTACAGGGGAGGAACACTGAAGCTTTCTTT.

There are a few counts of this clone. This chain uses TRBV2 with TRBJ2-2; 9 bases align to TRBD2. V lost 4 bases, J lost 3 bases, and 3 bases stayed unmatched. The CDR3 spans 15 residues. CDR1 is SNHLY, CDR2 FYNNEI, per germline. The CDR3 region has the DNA TGTGCCAGCAGTGGACTAGCGGCCTACACCGGGGAGCTGTTTTTT. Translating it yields CASSGLAAYTGELFF.

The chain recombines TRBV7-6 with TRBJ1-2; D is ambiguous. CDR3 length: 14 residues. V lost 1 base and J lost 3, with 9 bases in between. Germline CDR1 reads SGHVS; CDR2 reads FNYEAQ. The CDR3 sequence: CASSLDSEDYGYTF. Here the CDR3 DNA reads TGTGCCAGCAGCTTAGATTCTGAGGACTATGGCTACACCTTC.

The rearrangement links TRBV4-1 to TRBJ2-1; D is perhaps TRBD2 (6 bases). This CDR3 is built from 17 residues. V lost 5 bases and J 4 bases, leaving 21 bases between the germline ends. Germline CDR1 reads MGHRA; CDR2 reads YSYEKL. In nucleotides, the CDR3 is TGCGCCAGCAGCACGGGACTTCCTGGGAGCCTTTACAATGAGCAGTTCTTC. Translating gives CASSTGLPGSLYNEQFF.

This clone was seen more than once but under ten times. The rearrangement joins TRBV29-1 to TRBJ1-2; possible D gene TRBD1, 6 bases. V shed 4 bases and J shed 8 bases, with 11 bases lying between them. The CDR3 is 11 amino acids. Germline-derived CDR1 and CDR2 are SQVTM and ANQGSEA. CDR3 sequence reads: CSVGEGVGYTF. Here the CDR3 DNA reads TGCAGCGTTGGTGAGGGGGTCGGCTACACCTTC.

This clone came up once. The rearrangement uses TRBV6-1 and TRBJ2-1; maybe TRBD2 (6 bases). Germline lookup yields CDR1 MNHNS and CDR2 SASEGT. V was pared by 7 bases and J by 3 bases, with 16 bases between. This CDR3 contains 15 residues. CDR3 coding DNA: TGTGCCAGCAACAAAATCGGGAGTAGCTACAATGAGCAGTTCTTC. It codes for CASNKIGSSYNEQFF.

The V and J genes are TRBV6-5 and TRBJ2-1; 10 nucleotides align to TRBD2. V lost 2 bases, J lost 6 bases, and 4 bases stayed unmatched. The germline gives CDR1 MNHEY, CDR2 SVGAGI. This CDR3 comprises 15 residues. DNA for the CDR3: TGTGCCAGCAGTTACCAGCGGGGGGGCCTCAATGAGCAGTTCTTC. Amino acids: CASSYQRGGLNEQFF.

This CDR3 reads CASSIGGTLPYEQYF. As DNA, the CDR3 is TGTGCCAGCAGCATAGGCGGGACGCTGCCCTACGAGCAGTACTTC. The chain employs TRBV7-8 and TRBJ2-7, with D possibly being TRBD2 (6 bases). Trimming removed 5 bases at V and 2 bases at J, with 16 bases between. This CDR3 has 15 residues. From germline, CDR1 is SGHVS and CDR2 FQNEAQ.

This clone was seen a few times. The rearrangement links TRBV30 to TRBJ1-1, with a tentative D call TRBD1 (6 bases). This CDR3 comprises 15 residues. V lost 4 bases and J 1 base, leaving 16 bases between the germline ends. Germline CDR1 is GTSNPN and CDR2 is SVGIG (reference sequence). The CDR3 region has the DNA TGTGCCTGGATCCCCACCACAGGGCCGAACACTGAAGCTTTCTTT. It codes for CAWIPTTGPNTEAFF.